A selection of T cell receptor beta chains follows, all from one sample in a study of blood T cell repertoires in COVID-19. The repertoire was sequenced with immunoSEQ multiplex PCR; TCRdb's copy has only in-frame clones and lacks some. The repertoire holds hundreds of thousands of clones, roughly 85% seen once, with 5.1% in the top ten. The sample comprised peripheral blood. All receptors come from a man in his fifties or sixties with active or convalescent COVID-19. The CDR3 runs from the conserved cysteine through the conserved F or W. The D gene is left open where the match is weak. Some rows mark clone size as missing; the rest say once, few, many or name a class of expanded clone.

NA TRBJ1-2 NA TRBV29-1 CSVQEANYGYTF TGCAGCGTGCAGGAGGCTAACTATGGCTACACCTTC
TRBD1 TRBJ1-1 NA TRBV3-1/TRBV3-2 CASSRTLTGTGGLAFF TGTGCCAGCAGCCGAACTCTAACCGGGACAGGGGGATTAGCTTTCTTT
NA TRBJ2-7 once TRBV19 CASTSTRDRFTYEQYF TGTGCCAGTACCTCGACGCGGGACAGATTTACCTACGAGCAGTACTTC
TRBD2 TRBJ2-5 NA TRBV12-5 CASGLVSSAWGEGRFETQYF TGTGCTAGTGGTTTGGTATCATCGGCGTGGGGGGAGGGCCGGTTTGAGACCCAGTACTTC
NA TRBJ1-3 NA TRBV5-1 CASSFQGTSGNTIYF TGCGCCAGCAGCTTTCAGGGTACTTCTGGAAACACCATATATTTT
NA TRBJ1-2 NA TRBV6-5 CASTSGQGVYGYTF TGTGCCAGCACCTCGGGACAAGGGGTCTATGGCTACACCTTC
NA TRBJ1-3 NA TRBV28 CASHGGGPISGNTIYF TGTGCCAGCCACGGGGGGGGTCCCATCTCTGGAAACACCATATATTTT
TRBD1 TRBJ1-5 NA TRBV19 CASTRDRGTHQPQHF TGTGCCAGTACCAGGGACAGGGGGACGCACCAGCCCCAGCATTTT
NA TRBJ1-1 NA TRBV9 CASSGNSMNTEAFF TGTGCCAGCAGCGGCAACTCGATGAACACTGAAGCTTTCTTT
NA TRBJ2-2 NA TRBV12-3/TRBV12-4 CASSLNTGELFF TGTGCCAGCAGCCTTAACACCGGGGAGCTGTTTTTT
TRBD1 TRBJ1-1 NA TRBV6-6 CASSRGQGALGTEAFF TGTGCCAGCAGTCGAGGACAGGGGGCGCTGGGAACTGAAGCTTTCTTT
NA TRBJ2-7 NA TRBV6-6 CASSYHAGRNEQYF TGTGCCAGCAGTTATCATGCGGGTCGGAATGAGCAGTACTTC
TRBD2 TRBJ2-3 NA TRBV9 CASSVMGGQYPTDTQYF TGTGCCAGCAGCGTCATGGGAGGGCAGTACCCCACAGATACGCAGTATTTT
NA TRBJ1-2 NA TRBV27 CASITRDKRYGYTF TGTGCCAGCATAACCCGGGACAAGAGATATGGCTACACCTTC
TRBD1 TRBJ1-5 NA TRBV6-1 CASSEGQGGEPQHF TGTGCCAGCAGTGAGGGACAGGGAGGGGAGCCCCAGCATTTT
TRBD2 TRBJ2-7 once TRBV28 CASSSPPAGGPQGEQYF TGTGCCAGCAGTAGTCCCCCAGCGGGAGGGCCTCAGGGTGAGCAGTACTTC
TRBD1 TRBJ1-6 few TRBV7-9 CASSTGQGRSPLHF TGTGCCAGCAGCACTGGACAGGGGCGATCACCCCTCCACTTT
TRBD2 TRBJ2-3 NA TRBV9 CASSGLAGGPSADTQYF TGTGCCAGCAGCGGGCTAGCGGGAGGGCCTAGTGCAGATACGCAGTATTTT
TRBD2 TRBJ2-3 NA TRBV11-2 CASSRLRGSSGNTDTQYF TGTGCCAGCAGCCGTCTTAGGGGGTCTAGCGGGAACACAGATACGCAGTATTTT
NA TRBJ1-4 NA TRBV4-1 CASSQDRTGFLRGEKLFF TGCGCCAGCAGCCAAGATCGAACCGGCTTCCTACGGGGTGAAAAACTGTTTTTT
TRBD1 TRBJ1-2 once TRBV27 CASSFLQGANYGYTF TGTGCCAGCAGTTTCCTACAGGGGGCCAACTATGGCTACACCTTC
TRBD2 TRBJ2-1 NA TRBV29-1 CSVLTSANEQFF TGCAGCGTTCTGACTAGCGCGAATGAGCAGTTCTTC
NA TRBJ2-7 NA TRBV10-3 CAISVTGLRPGSRYEQYF TGTGCCATCAGTGTGACAGGTCTCCGACCTGGTAGTCGATACGAGCAGTACTTC
NA TRBJ1-1 NA TRBV12-3/TRBV12-4 CASSLRGTVEAFF TGTGCCAGCAGTTTACGCGGGACGGTTGAAGCTTTCTTT
NA TRBJ1-1 NA TRBV5-6 CASSLGGGTEAFF TGTGCCAGCAGCTTGGGAGGGGGCACTGAAGCTTTCTTT
NA TRBJ2-3 NA TRBV5-1 CASSLVRDTDTQYF TGCGCCAGCAGCTTGGTACGGGATACAGATACGCAGTATTTT